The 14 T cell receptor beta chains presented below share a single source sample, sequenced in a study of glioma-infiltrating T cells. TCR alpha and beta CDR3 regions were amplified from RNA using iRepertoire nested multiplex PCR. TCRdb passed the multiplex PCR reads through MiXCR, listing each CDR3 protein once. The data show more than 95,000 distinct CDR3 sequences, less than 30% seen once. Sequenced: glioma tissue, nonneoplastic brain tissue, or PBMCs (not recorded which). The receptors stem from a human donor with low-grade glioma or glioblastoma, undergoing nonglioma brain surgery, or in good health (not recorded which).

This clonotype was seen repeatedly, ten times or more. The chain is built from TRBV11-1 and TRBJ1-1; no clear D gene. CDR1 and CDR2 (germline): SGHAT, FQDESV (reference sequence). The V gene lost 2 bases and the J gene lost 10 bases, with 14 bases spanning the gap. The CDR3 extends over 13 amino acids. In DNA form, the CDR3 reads TGTGCCAGCAGCTTAAATCGCGAACCCGGAGCTTTCTTT. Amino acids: CASSLNREPGAFF.

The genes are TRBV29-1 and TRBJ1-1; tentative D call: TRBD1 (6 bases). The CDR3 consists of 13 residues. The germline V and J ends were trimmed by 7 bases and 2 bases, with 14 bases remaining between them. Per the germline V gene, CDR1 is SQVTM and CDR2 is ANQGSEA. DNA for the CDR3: TGCAGCGCTGTAACAGGGTTTAACACTGAAGCTTTCTTT. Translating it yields CSAVTGFNTEAFF.

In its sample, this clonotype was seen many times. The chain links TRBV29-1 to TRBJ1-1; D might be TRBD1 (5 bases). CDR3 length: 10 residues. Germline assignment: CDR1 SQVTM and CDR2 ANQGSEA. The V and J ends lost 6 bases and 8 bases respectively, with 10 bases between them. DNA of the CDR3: TGCAGCGTGGGGACGGCCGAAGCTTTCTTT. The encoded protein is CSVGTAEAFF.

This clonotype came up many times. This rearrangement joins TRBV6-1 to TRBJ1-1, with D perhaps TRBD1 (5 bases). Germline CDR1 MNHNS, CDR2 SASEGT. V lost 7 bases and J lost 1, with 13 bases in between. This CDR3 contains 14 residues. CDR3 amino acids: CASIPGTANTEAFF. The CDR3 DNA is TGTGCCAGCATCCCAGGGACGGCGAACACTGAAGCTTTCTTT.

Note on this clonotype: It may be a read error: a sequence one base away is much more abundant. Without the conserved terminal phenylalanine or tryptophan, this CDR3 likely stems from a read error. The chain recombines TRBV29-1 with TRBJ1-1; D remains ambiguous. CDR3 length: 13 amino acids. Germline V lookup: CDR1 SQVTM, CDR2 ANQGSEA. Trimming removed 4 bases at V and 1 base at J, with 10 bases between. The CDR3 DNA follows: TGCAGCGTTGGGCGACGGAGGAACACTGAAGCTTTCTAT. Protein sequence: CSVGRRRNTEAFY.

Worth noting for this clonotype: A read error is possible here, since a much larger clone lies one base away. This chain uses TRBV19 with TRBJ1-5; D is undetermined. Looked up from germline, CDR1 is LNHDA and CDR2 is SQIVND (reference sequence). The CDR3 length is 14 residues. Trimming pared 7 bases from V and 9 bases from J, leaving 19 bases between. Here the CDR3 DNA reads TGTGCCAGTATTTCGGATCAAATCGGCCTGCCCCAGCATTTT. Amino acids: CASISDQIGLPQHF.

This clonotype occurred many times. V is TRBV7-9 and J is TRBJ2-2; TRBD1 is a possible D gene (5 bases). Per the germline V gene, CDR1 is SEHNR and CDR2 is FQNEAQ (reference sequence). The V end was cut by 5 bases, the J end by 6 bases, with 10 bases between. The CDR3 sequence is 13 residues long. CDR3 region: CASSPGFPGELFF. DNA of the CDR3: TGTGCCAGCAGCCCAGGGTTTCCCGGGGAGCTGTTTTTT.

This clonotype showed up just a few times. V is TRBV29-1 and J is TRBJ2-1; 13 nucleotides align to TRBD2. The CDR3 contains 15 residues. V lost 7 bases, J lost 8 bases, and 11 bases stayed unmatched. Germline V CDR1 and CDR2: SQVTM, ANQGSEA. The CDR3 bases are TGCAGCGCGGAAAGACTAGCGGGGGGCACGGATGAGCAGTTCTTC. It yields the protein CSAERLAGGTDEQFF.

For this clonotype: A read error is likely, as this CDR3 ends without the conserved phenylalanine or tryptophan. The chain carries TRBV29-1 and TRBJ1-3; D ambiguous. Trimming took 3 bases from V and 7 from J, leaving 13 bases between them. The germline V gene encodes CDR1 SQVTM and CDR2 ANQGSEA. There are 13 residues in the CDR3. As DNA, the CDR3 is TGCAGCGTTGATGTGGCAGGTCGGAACACCATATATCTT. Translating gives CSVDVAGRNTIYL.

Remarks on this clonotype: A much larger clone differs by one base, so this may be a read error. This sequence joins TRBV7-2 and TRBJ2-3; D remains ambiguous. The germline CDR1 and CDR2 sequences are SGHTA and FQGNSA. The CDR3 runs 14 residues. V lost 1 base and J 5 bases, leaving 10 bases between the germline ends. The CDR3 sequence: CASSLGKDRDTQYF. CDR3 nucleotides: TGTGCCAGCAGCTTAGGCAAGGATAGAGATACGCAGTATTTT.

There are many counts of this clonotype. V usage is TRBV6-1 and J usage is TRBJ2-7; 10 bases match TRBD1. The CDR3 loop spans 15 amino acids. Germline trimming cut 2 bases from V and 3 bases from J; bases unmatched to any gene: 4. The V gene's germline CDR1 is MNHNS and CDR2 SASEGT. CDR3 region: CASSEYGTGVYEQYF. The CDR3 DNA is TGTGCCAGCAGTGAATATGGGACAGGGGTCTACGAGCAGTACTTC.

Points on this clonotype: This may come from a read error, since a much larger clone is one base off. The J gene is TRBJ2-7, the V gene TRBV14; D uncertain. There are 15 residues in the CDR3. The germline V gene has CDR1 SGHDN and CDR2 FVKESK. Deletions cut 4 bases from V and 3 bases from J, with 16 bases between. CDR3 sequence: CASSRLGEGRYEQYF. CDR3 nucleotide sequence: TGTGCCAGCAGCCGCCTTGGTGAAGGGCGCTACGAGCAGTACTTC.

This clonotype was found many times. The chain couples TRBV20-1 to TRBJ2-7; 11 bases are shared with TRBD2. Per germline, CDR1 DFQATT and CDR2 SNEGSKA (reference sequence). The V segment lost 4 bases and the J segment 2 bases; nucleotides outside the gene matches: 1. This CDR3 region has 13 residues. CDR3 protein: CSATGLAAYEQYF. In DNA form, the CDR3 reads TGCAGTGCTACGGGACTAGCGGCCTACGAGCAGTACTTC.

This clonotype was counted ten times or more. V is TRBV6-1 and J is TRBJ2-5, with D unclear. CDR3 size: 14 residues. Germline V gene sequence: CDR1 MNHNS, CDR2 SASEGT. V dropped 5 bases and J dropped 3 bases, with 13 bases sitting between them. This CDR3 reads CASSSTPREETQYF. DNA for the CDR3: TGTGCCAGCAGTTCCACCCCCCGGGAAGAGACCCAGTACTTC.